Listed below are T cell receptor beta chains from one sample, sequenced in a study of blood T cell repertoires in COVID-19. TCRdb keeps only in-frame clones here, not all; method: immunoSEQ multiplex PCR. The table includes a few hundred thousand clones, more than 75% detected once. Sequencing input: peripheral blood. The receptors derive from a woman aged 45-60 years with acute or convalescent COVID-19. CDR3s include the opening cysteine and the closing phenylalanine or tryptophan. D genes are given only for firm matches. Only some rows state a clone size, as once, few, many or a class for expanded clones.

D	V	J	length	size	CDR3	DNA
TRBD1	TRBV7-3	TRBJ2-2	18	NA	CASSLLGQGASGTGELFF	TGTGCCAGCAGCTTATTGGGACAGGGGGCTTCTGGCACCGGGGAGCTGTTTTTT
NA	TRBV7-2	TRBJ2-7	15	NA	CASSLTTSPTYEQYF	TGTGCCAGCAGCTTAACGACTAGTCCTACCTACGAGCAGTACTTC
NA	TRBV28	TRBJ2-1	15	NA	CASSFPLGGYNEQFF	TGTGCCAGCAGTTTCCCCCTCGGGGGCTACAATGAGCAGTTCTTC
TRBD2	TRBV10-3	TRBJ2-4	14	NA	CAISEGRGGNIQYF	TGTGCCATCAGTGAGGGGAGGGGAGGAAACATTCAGTACTTC
NA	TRBV27	TRBJ2-2	16	NA	CASSFLGATNTGELFF	TGTGCCAGCAGTTTCCTAGGGGCGACGAACACCGGGGAGCTGTTTTTT
NA	TRBV7-9	TRBJ1-1	14	NA	CASSLGPGSTEAFF	TGTGCCAGCAGCTTAGGTCCGGGTAGCACTGAAGCTTTCTTT
TRBD1	TRBV27	TRBJ2-7	15	NA	CASLGLTTGIYEQYF	TGTGCCAGCTTGGGCCTAACGACAGGGATCTACGAGCAGTACTTC
NA	TRBV7-2	TRBJ2-7	12	NA	CASSLYKYEQYF	TGTGCCAGCAGCTTATACAAATACGAGCAGTACTTC
NA	TRBV4-1	TRBJ2-2	17	NA	CASSHRLGADIPGELFF	TGCGCCAGCAGCCACCGACTAGGGGCAGATATCCCCGGGGAGCTGTTTTTT
NA	TRBV24-1	TRBJ1-5	15	once	CATSDSTGDNQPQHF	TGTGCCACCAGTGACTCGACAGGAGACAATCAGCCCCAGCATTTT
NA	TRBV25-1	TRBJ1-1	14	NA	CASREYRANTEAFF	TGTGCCAGCAGGGAATACAGGGCGAACACTGAAGCTTTCTTT
NA	TRBV15	TRBJ2-7	16	NA	CATSRGGGNGPYEQYF	TGTGCCACCAGCAGAGGGGGCGGGAACGGGCCCTACGAGCAGTACTTC
TRBD2	TRBV30	TRBJ2-2	16	NA	CALSLAGGGNTGELFF	TGTGCCTTATCGCTAGCGGGAGGTGGGAACACCGGGGAGCTGTTTTTT
TRBD1	TRBV27	TRBJ1-5	14	NA	CASSSGTGSLLQHF	TGTGCCAGCAGCAGTGGGACAGGGTCGTTACTCCAGCATTTT
NA	TRBV11-2	TRBJ2-3	16	NA	CASSSRGQPYTDTQYF	TGTGCCAGCAGCTCTAGGGGTCAGCCCTACACAGATACGCAGTATTTT
NA	TRBV6-2/TRBV6-3	TRBJ2-1	15	few	CASSASGPYNNEQFF	TGTGCCAGCAGTGCCAGCGGGCCGTACAACAATGAGCAGTTCTTC